The 32 T cell receptor beta chains given below trace back to one sample, sequenced in a study of blood T cells in healthy people across ages. A J-beta primer mix and a sample-barcoded 5' primer were used in a second PCR of roughly 6 to 12 cycles. Each CDR3 protein gets one entry after TCRdb re-called the 5' RACE reads with MiXCR. The sample gives roughly 700,000 distinct CDR3 sequences, 49% of which show up once; roughly 34% is in the top ten. The sample consisted of blood. The receptors shown here come from a woman in her sixties or seventies in good health.

The chain couples TRBV6-1 to TRBJ2-5; TRBD1 might be the D (6 bases). Germline CDR1 is MNHNS and CDR2 is SASEGT. V was clipped by 7 bases and J by 0 bases, with 24 bases between them. The CDR3 totals 18 residues. The CDR3, as DNA: TGTGCCAGCAACCCCCCCCACCGAGGCGGACAGAACCAAGAGACCCAGTACTTC. Protein product: CASNPPHRGGQNQETQYF.

This clonotype was recorded a few times. The chain uses TRBV20-1 and TRBJ2-6; D gene unclear. Trimming shortened V by 3 bases and J by 2 bases, and 5 bases separated the two germline ends. The V gene's germline CDR1 is DFQATT and CDR2 SNEGSKA (reference sequence). The CDR3 consists of 13 residues. The CDR3, as DNA: TGCAGTGCTAGGGAAGCTGGGGCCAACGTCCTGACTTTC. This translates into CSAREAGANVLTF.

V and J are TRBV3-1 and TRBJ1-4; D is ambiguous. V shed 4 bases and J shed 4 bases, with 10 bases lying between them. The CDR3 totals 14 residues. CDR1 and CDR2 from the germline V gene are LGHDT and YNNKEL (reference sequence). This chain's CDR3 is CASSRRGDNEKLFF. In DNA form, the CDR3 reads TGTGCCAGCAGCCGGCGGGGTGATAATGAAAAACTGTTTTTT.

This clonotype was observed a few times. The chain combines TRBV30 with TRBJ1-4, with D possibly TRBD1 on 5 matching bases. V lost 3 bases and J lost 7, with 15 bases in between. The length of the CDR3 is 14 residues. Germline CDR1 is GTSNPN and CDR2 is SVGIG (reference sequence). CDR3 DNA: TGTGCCTGGAGACCGAGGGGCGCGGGTGAAAAACTGTTTTTT. Its translation: CAWRPRGAGEKLFF.

The chain employs TRBV3-1 and TRBJ2-7, with D maybe TRBD2 (6 bases). The length of the CDR3 is 16 residues. The V gene's germline CDR1 is LGHDT and CDR2 YNNKEL (reference sequence). Trimming removed 4 bases from V and 3 bases from J, with 19 bases in between. This CDR3 is CASSPQTGTGVYEQYF. CDR3 nucleotide sequence: TGTGCCAGCAGCCCCCAGACCGGGACTGGGGTCTACGAGCAGTACTTC.

There are a few counts of this clonotype. The chain couples TRBV14 to TRBJ1-1; the D gene is possibly TRBD1 (5 bases). Germline values: CDR1 SGHDN, CDR2 FVKESK. V lost 5 bases and J 5 bases, leaving 15 bases between the germline ends. The length of the CDR3 is 14 residues. CDR3 DNA sequence: TGTGCCAGCAGCGGTCGAACTTGGGGGACTGAAGCTTTCTTT. The encoded protein is CASSGRTWGTEAFF.

The J gene is TRBJ2-1, the V gene TRBV4-3; TRBD2 aligns across 9 bases. The CDR3 is 16 residues long. The V gene end was trimmed by 3 bases and the J gene end by 7 bases; junction bases not matched to a gene: 10. The germline gives CDR1 LGHNA, CDR2 YSLEER. The CDR3: CASSHPVASGNNEQFF. CDR3 in DNA: TGCGCCAGCAGCCACCCCGTGGCTAGCGGGAATAATGAGCAGTTCTTC.

This clonotype was detected a few times. The chain links TRBV28 to TRBJ2-7; D remains ambiguous. The V end lost 10 bases, the J end lost 2 bases, and 12 bases lay between the germline ends. Germline V CDR1 and CDR2: MDHEN, SYDVKM. CDR3 length: 12 residues. The CDR3 protein is CATKVPPYEQYF. CDR3 nucleotide sequence: TGTGCCACCAAGGTCCCGCCCTACGAGCAGTACTTC.

Only a few counts were recorded for this clonotype. The V gene is TRBV29-1, the J gene TRBJ2-3; no clear D gene. Looked up from germline, CDR1 is SQVTM and CDR2 is ANQGSEA. The CDR3 is made up of 10 amino acids. CDR3 sequence (DNA): TGCTCATCTATAGCCGATACGCAGTATTTT. Protein: CSSIADTQYF.

This clonotype was detected a few times. The chain is built from TRBV20-1 and TRBJ2-2; 8 positions match TRBD2. V was clipped by 4 bases and J by 2 bases; unmatched bases: 6. CDR1 and CDR2 (germline): DFQATT, SNEGSKA (reference sequence). This CDR3 is built from 15 residues. CDR3 nucleotide sequence: TGCAGTGCTACTAGTAGCGGGACCAACACCGGGGAGCTGTTTTTT. It encodes CSATSSGTNTGELFF.

This clonotype appeared a few times. The chain employs TRBV2 and TRBJ2-1; D is ambiguous. The germline V gene has CDR1 SNHLY and CDR2 FYNNEI. V was trimmed by 4 bases and J by 8 bases, leaving 9 bases between them. The CDR3 has 12 residues. CDR3: CASSGTRYEQFF. The CDR3 nucleotides are TGTGCCAGCAGTGGCACGCGGTATGAGCAGTTCTTC.

This chain connects TRBV7-9 to TRBJ2-6, with D tentatively TRBD1 (6 bases). The V gene lost 4 bases and the J gene lost 0 bases, with 13 bases spanning the gap. CDR3 size: 17 residues. Germline V gene sequence: CDR1 SEHNR, CDR2 FQNEAQ (reference sequence). The CDR3 region has the DNA TGTGCCAGCAGCTCCGTTCGGACAGTCTCTGGGGCCAACGTCCTGACTTTC. Translating gives CASSSVRTVSGANVLTF.

About this clonotype: The junction and the germline gene differ at one end; a read error may be behind it. The chain joins TRBV12-3 or TRBV12-4 to TRBJ2-1; 11 nucleotides match TRBD2. This CDR3 has 13 residues. CDR3 amino acids: CASRLAGGNEQFF. The CDR3 bases are TGTGCCAGCAGATTAGCGGGAGGGAATGAGCAGTTCTTC.

The rearrangement joins TRBV12-3 or TRBV12-4 to TRBJ2-2; 8 nucleotides match TRBD2. The length of the CDR3 is 17 residues. The V and J ends lost 3 bases and 3 bases, in that order; junction bases with no gene match: 9. The CDR3, as DNA: TGTGCCAGCAGTTTCCAGCGGGAGAGATGGGACACCGGGGAGCTGTTTTTT. Protein sequence: CASSFQRERWDTGELFF.

CDR3 in DNA: TGTGCCACCAGTGTACAGACAGGGAGGCAAGAGACCCAGTACTTC. It specifies CATSVQTGRQETQYF. This chain joins TRBV24-1 and TRBJ2-5; possible D gene TRBD1, 7 bases. CDR3 length: 15 residues. Per germline, CDR1 KGHDR and CDR2 SFDVKD. V gave up 5 bases and J gave up 2 bases, with 14 bases separating them.

The rearrangement joins TRBV5-1 to TRBJ2-3; no clear D gene. The V and J ends lost 3 bases and 6 bases respectively, with 14 bases between them. From germline, CDR1 is SGHRS and CDR2 YFSETQ. The CDR3 totals 14 residues. In nucleotides, the CDR3 is TGCGCCAGCAGCTCTGATATAGGAGTGGATACGCAGTATTTT. Translation gives CASSSDIGVDTQYF.

The gene calls are TRBV4-1 and TRBJ2-3, with D possibly matching TRBD2 (5 bases). Between the trimmed V and J ends, which lost 0 bases and 2 bases, there was a span of 12 bases. Germline V gene lookup returns CDR1 MGHRA and CDR2 YSYEKL. The CDR3 extends over 16 amino acids. In DNA, the CDR3 is TGCGCCAGCAGCCAAGATGAGCGGCAGATCACAGATACGCAGTATTTT. Protein product: CASSQDERQITDTQYF.

Comment on this clonotype: Germline and junction disagree at one end, which may indicate a read error. The CDR3 protein is CASSSLGAGVPYNELFF. CDR3 nucleotide sequence: TGTGCCAGCAGCTCTCTCGGGGCGGGAGTCCCCTACAATGAGCTGTTCTTC. The chain recombines TRBV3-1 with TRBJ2-1, with 7 bases identical to TRBD2. In germline, CDR1 is LGHDT, CDR2 YNNKEL (reference sequence). CDR3 length: 17 residues.

The genes are TRBV2 and TRBJ2-1, with a weak D call TRBD1 (5 bases). Germline assignment: CDR1 SNHLY and CDR2 FYNNEI. The CDR3 length is 14 residues. Deletions cut 8 bases from V and 4 bases from J, with 15 bases between. The CDR3 protein is CASVVTTGYNEQFF. In DNA, the CDR3 is TGTGCCAGCGTCGTTACAACAGGTTACAATGAGCAGTTCTTC. The full variable domain, completed using reference TRBV2 and TRBJ2-1, is EPEVTQTPSHQVTQMGQEVILRCVPISNHLYFYWYRQILGQKVEFLVSFYNNEISEKSEIFDDQFSVERPDGSNFTLKIRSTKLEDSAMYFCASVVTTGYNEQFFGPGTRLTVL.

This clonotype was counted many times. The chain employs TRBV27 and TRBJ2-7; 11 positions agree with TRBD2. Germline V lookup: CDR1 MNHEY, CDR2 SMNVEV (reference sequence). V lost 5 bases and J lost 7; bases outside the gene matches: 13. The CDR3 has 16 amino acids. Here the CDR3 reads CASSPTPSGRWREQYF. In DNA, the CDR3 is TGTGCCAGCAGTCCGACCCCTAGCGGGAGGTGGCGGGAGCAGTACTTC.

This clonotype was detected once. The rearrangement joins TRBV24-1 to TRBJ1-1; 7 bases map to TRBD1. The V and J ends lost 7 bases and 0 bases, in that order; junction bases with no gene match: 4. Germline CDR1 is KGHDR and CDR2 is SFDVKD. This CDR3 is 14 amino acids long. The CDR3 protein is CATRPTGMNTEAFF. CDR3 in DNA: TGTGCCACCAGGCCGACAGGGATGAACACTGAAGCTTTCTTT.

The chain recombines TRBV7-2 with TRBJ2-1, with 13 bases aligning to TRBD2. CDR1 SGHTA and CDR2 FQGNSA come from the germline V gene. After removal of 5 bases from V and 10 bases from J, the junction contained 8 bases not matched to a gene. The CDR3 runs 15 residues. The CDR3 sequence: CASSNAGLAGNEQFF. The CDR3 DNA reads as TGTGCCAGCAGCAACGCGGGACTAGCGGGAAACGAGCAGTTCTTC.

This clonotype has a single count. One end of the junction does not line up with germline, which may come from a read error. This chain uses TRBV7-2 with TRBJ2-3; 12 nucleotides line up with TRBD2. The CDR3 runs to 15 residues. Germline V gives CDR1 SGHTA, CDR2 FQGNSA. This CDR3 reads CASLLAGGPSDAQYF. Written as DNA, the CDR3 is TGTGCCAGCCTGCTAGCGGGAGGGCCCTCAGATGCGCAGTATTTT.

The CDR3 is CASSEALAGYNEQFF. CDR3 in DNA: TGTGCCAGCAGTGAAGCACTAGCGGGCTACAATGAGCAGTTCTTC. This sequence joins TRBV2 and TRBJ2-1; TRBD2 agrees at 9 bases. Looked up from germline, CDR1 is SNHLY and CDR2 is FYNNEI. CDR3 length equals 15 residues. After removal of 0 bases from V and 3 bases from J, the junction contained 0 bases not matched to a gene.

This clonotype was observed at least ten times. V and J are TRBV21-1 and TRBJ1-1; TRBD1 is the table's D call, not checked against the DNA. TRBV21-1 is designated a pseudogene. The CDR3 extends over 16 amino acids. CDR3 bases: TGTGCCAGCAGCAAAAGGGGAGGGGGCGGGAACACTGAAGCTTTCTTT. Residues: CASSKRGGGGNTEAFF.

V gene TRBV25-1 combines with J gene TRBJ2-7, with 10 bases fitting TRBD1. The CDR3 covers 15 residues. The J segment lost 2 bases and the V segment lost 6 bases, leaving 7 bases of the junction unmatched. The germline V gene has CDR1 MGHDK and CDR2 SYGVNS. CDR3 sequence (DNA): TGTGCCAGCAGGACAGGGGGCACATTACCCTACGAGCAGTACTTC. It is translated as CASRTGGTLPYEQYF.

The rearrangement links TRBV4-2 to TRBJ1-2, with 7 bases that match TRBD1. The junction had 7 bases not matched to a gene; V was cut back by 0 bases and J by 6 bases. CDR3 length: 15 amino acids. Germline CDR1 reads LGHNA; CDR2 reads YNFKEQ. CDR3 amino acids: CASSQDLRGRDGYTF. For the CDR3, the DNA is TGTGCCAGCAGCCAAGATTTAAGGGGGCGCGATGGCTACACCTTC.

The chain carries TRBV20-1 and TRBJ2-5; D may match TRBD1 or TRBD2 (5 bases each). The J call is doubtful: the DNA matches TRBJ2-7 better. CDR3 length equals 12 residues. Germline CDR1 and CDR2: DFQATT and SNEGSKA (reference sequence). The CDR3 DNA sequence: TGCAGTGTCCTCTTGGGGACCCCCGAGCAGTACTTC. This translates into CSVLLGTPEQYF.

The rearrangement joins TRBV20-1 to TRBJ2-7; either TRBD1 or TRBD2 may fit D (6 bases each). The end of the DNA fits TRBJ2-4 better, so the J call may be wrong. The CDR3 is 17 residues long. The germline V gene has CDR1 DFQATT and CDR2 SNEGSKA (reference sequence). CDR3 region: CSATRPTRTRGRNIQYF. CDR3 DNA sequence: TGCAGTGCTACCCGTCCGACTAGGACAAGGGGGAGAAACATTCAGTACTTC.

This clonotype was seen only a few times. The chain links TRBV28 to TRBJ2-7; 8 nucleotides line up with TRBD2. Germline CDR1 MDHEN, CDR2 SYDVKM. The trim removed 5 bases at V and 3 bases at J, leaving 9 bases unmatched. The CDR3 is 15 residues long. CDR3 in amino acids: CASSPPRTSRYEQYF. CDR3 nucleotide sequence: TGTGCCAGCAGTCCTCCGCGGACTAGCCGCTACGAGCAGTACTTC.

The V call is TRBV7-2, the J call TRBJ2-3; 9 positions agree with TRBD2. Germline-derived CDR1 and CDR2 are SGHTA and FQGNSA. J lost 6 bases, V lost 2 bases, and 6 bases had no gene match. This CDR3 comprises 15 residues. Written as DNA, the CDR3 is TGTGCCAGCAGCTTACAAGGTAGCGGGAGTGATACGCAGTATTTT. Translated, it gives CASSLQGSGSDTQYF.

The chain is built from TRBV18 and TRBJ2-5; TRBD2 might be the D (5 bases). The CDR3 is 13 residues long. Germline CDR1 KGHSH, CDR2 LQKENI. V lost 6 bases to trimming and J lost 2 bases, with 10 bases between them. CDR3 bases: TGTGCCAGCTCCCGCGGGCGGCAAGAGACCCAGTACTTC. Amino acid sequence: CASSRGRQETQYF.